This T cell receptor (beta chain) was documented in a study of naive and memory T cell subsets. A UMI-containing oligonucleotide was joined by 3' ligation to the TCR cDNA template. Whole-blood samples were over 2 ml of peripheral blood from healthy adult volunteers. Study findings and constraints: TCR transcript changes with activation or differentiation may affect this RNA method.

Turning to this clonotype: Its antigen is unidentified.

Amplification of ligated cDNA took four PCR rounds with SP2 and nested alpha and beta constant primers. Reverse transcription of blood and skin TCR RNA was primed at alpha and beta constant regions. TCRdb independently ran MiXCR on the 5' RACE reads; one entry per CDR3 protein. Of about 62,000 distinct CDR3 sequences listed, 8% are singletons. The CDR3 is 13 residues long. CDR1 is KGHSH and CDR2 is LQKENI in the germline V gene. The ends were cut back, 5 bases at V and 0 bases at J, with 7 bases in the middle. This clonotype was obtained from a female donor in good health. This sequence joins TRBV18 and TRBJ2-5; D ambiguous. The CDR3 loop is CASSGEDQETQYF. The CDR3 region has the DNA TGTGCCAGCTCAGGAGAGGACCAAGAGACCCAGTACTTC.